The 10 T cell receptor beta chains given below trace back to one sample, sequenced in a study of blood T cell repertoires in COVID-19. Generated by immunoSEQ multiplex PCR, the TCRdb table keeps only in-frame clones and is missing some. The table shows around 250,000 clones, with 85% to 90% occurring only once. Sequenced sample: peripheral blood. Receptors were obtained from a woman aged 60-75 years with COVID-19, enrolled during active disease.

The chain is built from TRBV18 and TRBJ2-7; 10 bases match TRBD1. Unmatched junction bases numbered 9, after V lost 6 bases and J lost 4 bases. CDR3 length: 15 amino acids. Germline V CDR1 and CDR2: KGHSH, LQKENI. Here the CDR3 DNA reads TGTGCCAGCTCTCTCCGGGACAGGGGAGGGTACGAGCAGTACTTC. Its translation: CASSLRDRGGYEQYF.

This clone was counted a single time. Other nucleotide sequences in the sample specify the same CDR3. V is TRBV18 and J is TRBJ1-2, with TRBD1 identical over 7 bases. With 4 bases clipped from V and 0 bases from J, the junction kept 5 bases outside the gene matches. CDR1 and CDR2 from the germline V gene are KGHSH and LQKENI. The CDR3 is 15 amino acids. This chain's CDR3 is CASSRGTASNYGYTF. CDR3 DNA sequence: TGTGCCAGCTCACGCGGGACAGCGTCTAACTATGGCTACACCTTC. Full variable domain (rest looked up from reference TRBV18 and TRBJ1-2): NAGVMQNPRHLVRRRGQEARLRCSPMKGHSHVYWYRQLPEEGLKFMVYLQKENIIDESGMPKERFSAEFPKEGPSILRIQQVVRGDSAAYFCASSRGTASNYGYTFGSGTRLTVV.

This sequence joins TRBV5-1 and TRBJ1-2; 7 bases agree with TRBD1. CDR1 is SGHRS, CDR2 YFSETQ, per germline. The CDR3 is made up of 12 amino acids. Trimming at V came to 4 bases and at J to 8 bases, leaving 5 bases not matched to a gene. In nucleotides, the CDR3 is TGCGCCAGCAGCGAAGACAGGGAAGGCTACACCTTC. Translated, it gives CASSEDREGYTF.

The chain couples TRBV4-2 to TRBJ2-3, with TRBD2 identical over 8 bases. CDR3 length: 18 residues. V lost 0 bases to trimming and J lost 0 bases; unmatched junction nucleotides: 8. Germline CDR1 LGHNA, CDR2 YNFKEQ. CDR3 in DNA: TGTGCCAGCAGCCAAGATGGGGCTAGCGGGTCTAGCACAGATACGCAGTATTTT. Translating gives CASSQDGASGSSTDTQYF.

This chain joins TRBV6-2 or TRBV6-3 and TRBJ2-7, with TRBD1 matching over 9 bases. The CDR3 length is 14 residues. V dropped 2 bases and J dropped 2; count of bases not matched to a gene: 1. Germline CDR1 is MNHEY and CDR2 is SVGEGT. This CDR3 is CASSYDRGTYEQYF. CDR3 nucleotide sequence: TGTGCCAGCAGTTACGACAGGGGGACCTACGAGCAGTACTTC.

The V and J genes are TRBV29-1 and TRBJ1-2, with TRBD1 matching over 10 bases. The CDR3 loop spans 12 amino acids. CDR1 SQVTM and CDR2 ANQGSEA come from the germline V gene. V gave up 6 bases and J gave up 8 bases; unmatched junction bases: 6. The CDR3 nucleotides are TGCAGCGTGGCCGGACAGGGGGTGGGCTACACCTTC. Amino acid sequence: CSVAGQGVGYTF.

The rearrangement uses TRBV7-2 and TRBJ2-1; the match to TRBD1 covers 10 bases. The CDR3 runs 14 residues. V trimming: 4 bases; J trimming: 7 bases; junction bases outside the gene matches: 4. In germline, CDR1 is SGHTA, CDR2 FQGNSA. The CDR3 bases are TGTGCCAGCAGCTCCAGGACAGGGGGTAATGAGCAGTTCTTC. This gives the protein CASSSRTGGNEQFF.

The genes are TRBV5-1 and TRBJ2-7; weak D call: TRBD1 (6 bases). This CDR3 has 13 residues. The germline CDR1 and CDR2 sequences are SGHRS and YFSETQ. Trimming took off 8 bases at V and 4 bases at J, with 16 bases between the two ends. CDR3 amino acids: CASCRDNQYEQYF. The CDR3 nucleotides read TGCGCCAGTTGCCGGGACAACCAGTACGAGCAGTACTTC. Drawing the rest from reference TRBV5-1 and TRBJ2-7, the complete variable domain is KAGVTQTPRYLIKTRGQQVTLSCSPISGHRSVSWYQQTPGQGLQFLFEYFSETQRNKGNFPGRFSGRQFSNSRSEMNVSTLELGDSALYLCASCRDNQYEQYFGPGTRLTVT.

The J gene is TRBJ2-4, the V gene TRBV7-3; 8 positions match TRBD2. Germline CDR1 SGHTA, CDR2 FQGTGA. V dropped 5 bases and J dropped 8; count of bases not matched to a gene: 8. The CDR3 runs to 14 residues. CDR3 nucleotide sequence: TGTGCCAGCAGCCCCACCGCCGGGGGGGACATTCAGTACTTC. Translating it yields CASSPTAGGDIQYF.

The chain carries TRBV10-3 and TRBJ2-2; 14 nucleotides line up with TRBD2. V shed 10 bases and J 4 bases; nucleotides not matched to a gene: 5. The CDR3 has 15 amino acids. CDR1 and CDR2 (germline): ENHRY, SYGVKD. The CDR3 loop is CATGLAGDLTGELFF. CDR3 coding DNA: TGTGCCACGGGACTAGCGGGGGACCTCACCGGGGAGCTGTTTTTT.